What follows are 23 T cell receptor beta chains derived from one specimen sequenced in a study of blood T cell repertoires in COVID-19. The method was immunoSEQ multiplex PCR; TCRdb's version includes in-frame clones alone and lacks a portion of them. The table lists hundreds of thousands of clones, over 75% of them singletons. Source material: PBMCs or T cells enriched from blood (not recorded which). The receptors here all came from a woman between 35 and 50 years old who had recovered from COVID-19.

This chain joins TRBV18 and TRBJ2-7; D perhaps matches TRBD2 (6 bases). CDR3 size: 15 residues. Germline loops: CDR1 KGHSH, CDR2 LQKENI. Trimming took off 3 bases at V and 4 bases at J, with 16 bases between the two ends. DNA of the CDR3: TGTGCCAGCTCACCTAATCCCGGGACTGGGTACGAGCAGTACTTC. Amino acid sequence: CASSPNPGTGYEQYF.

The J gene is TRBJ2-1, the V gene TRBV7-9, with 8 bases matching TRBD2. The CDR3 loop spans 15 amino acids. Germline assignment: CDR1 SEHNR and CDR2 FQNEAQ (reference sequence). Germline trimming cut 5 bases from V and 2 bases from J; bases unmatched to any gene: 5. The chain's CDR3 is CASSLSGGPYNEQFF. The CDR3 bases are TGTGCCAGCAGCCTAAGCGGGGGTCCCTACAATGAGCAGTTCTTC.

The gene calls are TRBV7-2 and TRBJ1-5; TRBD1 might be the D (6 bases). Trimming took 5 bases from V and 0 from J, leaving 14 bases between them. This CDR3 is built from 16 residues. Per germline, CDR1 SGHTA and CDR2 FQGNSA. CDR3 in DNA: TGTGCCAGCAGCGCTCAATCGGGACATAGCAATCAGCCCCAGCATTTT. It specifies CASSAQSGHSNQPQHF.

The rearrangement links TRBV4-3 to TRBJ2-1; 15 nucleotides match TRBD2. Germline CDR1 and CDR2: LGHNA and YSLEER. V lost 0 bases to trimming and J lost 4 bases; unmatched junction nucleotides: 10. CDR3 length equals 20 residues. In nucleotides, the CDR3 is TGCGCCAGCAGCCAAGATTGGGCCCCCGGACTAGCGGGGGGGTACAATGAGCAGTTCTTC. As protein: CASSQDWAPGLAGGYNEQFF.

J is TRBJ2-1 and V is TRBV2, with 8 bases identical to TRBD2. Germline V gene sequence: CDR1 SNHLY, CDR2 FYNNEI. Trimming at V came to 7 bases and at J to 4 bases, leaving 3 bases not matched to a gene. The CDR3 is 13 amino acids. For the CDR3, the DNA is TGTGCCAGCATACTAGCGGAGTACAATGAGCAGTTCTTC. Residues: CASILAEYNEQFF.

The rearrangement links TRBV4-1 to TRBJ1-2; D not certain. V dropped 2 bases and J dropped 2 bases, with 3 bases sitting between them. The CDR3 is 12 amino acids. Germline V gives CDR1 MGHRA, CDR2 YSYEKL. The CDR3 protein is CASSQINYGYTF. CDR3 in DNA: TGCGCCAGCAGCCAAATAAACTATGGCTACACCTTC.

The V call is TRBV21-1, the J call TRBJ1-3; the table's D gene call, TRBD1, was not cross checked with the DNA. TRBV21-1 is an annotated pseudogene. CDR3 length: 16 amino acids. CDR3 protein: CASSKPGQGTGNTIYF. The CDR3 DNA sequence: TGTGCCAGCAGCAAGCCGGGACAGGGGACTGGAAACACCATATATTTT.

The chain employs TRBV5-1 and TRBJ2-3, with a weak D call TRBD2 (7 bases). V lost 3 bases to trimming and J lost 1 base, with 12 bases between them. CDR3 size: 15 residues. CDR1 is SGHRS, CDR2 YFSETQ, per germline. Written as DNA, the CDR3 is TGCGCCAGCAGCTCAGGGGCGGGAGGCACAGATACGCAGTATTTT. Its protein is CASSSGAGGTDTQYF.

This chain connects TRBV28 to TRBJ2-3; TRBD1 matches at 12 bases. Per the germline V gene, CDR1 is MDHEN and CDR2 is SYDVKM. This CDR3 contains 15 residues. Losses at the gene ends were 5 bases for V and 7 bases for J; bases not matched to a gene: 7. CDR3 DNA: TGTGCCAGCAGTGGGGACAGGGGGCCTCTGAATACGCAGTATTTT. Translation gives CASSGDRGPLNTQYF. The entire variable domain, with the rest obtained from reference TRBV28 and TRBJ2-3, is as follows: DVKVTQSSRYLVKRTGEKVFLECVQDMDHENMFWYRQDPGLGLRLIYFSYDVKMKEKGDIPEGYSVSREKKERFSLILESASTNQTSMYLCASSGDRGPLNTQYFGPGTRLTVL.

This clone appeared a single time. The chain employs TRBV7-6 and TRBJ2-7, with 7 nucleotides matching TRBD1. CDR3 size: 16 residues. Unmatched junction bases numbered 12, after V lost 4 bases and J lost 3 bases. Germline V gene data show CDR1 as SGHVS and CDR2 as FNYEAQ. The CDR3, as DNA: TGTGCCAGCAGCTCGAGTAAATTTACAGGGGACTACGAGCAGTACTTC. Protein sequence: CASSSSKFTGDYEQYF.

To note about this clone: Within the sample, other DNA sequences also encode this same CDR3. This chain joins TRBV28 and TRBJ1-1; D gene uncertain. V lost 4 bases and J lost 3, with 9 bases in between. Per germline, CDR1 MDHEN and CDR2 SYDVKM. The CDR3 sequence is 13 residues long. This chain's CDR3 is CASSSAGYTEAFF. Here the CDR3 DNA reads TGTGCCAGCAGTTCAGCGGGGTACACTGAAGCTTTCTTT.

The CDR3 coding sequence is TGCAGCGCAGAGGAGCCGGGGTTACCGGATGGCTACACCTTC. Translating gives CSAEEPGLPDGYTF. V gene TRBV29-1 combines with J gene TRBJ1-2; D is undetermined. CDR1 is SQVTM, CDR2 ANQGSEA, per germline. The CDR3 is 14 amino acids. Trimming cost V 7 bases and J 6 bases, with 21 bases left between them.

The chain recombines TRBV30 with TRBJ1-2; 7 positions match TRBD1. With V trimmed by 1 base and J by 6 bases, 2 bases remained unmatched. This CDR3 contains 12 residues. From germline, CDR1 is GTSNPN and CDR2 SVGIG (reference sequence). CDR3 coding DNA: TGTGCCTGGAGTGACAGGGGTCATGGCTACACCTTC. The encoded protein is CAWSDRGHGYTF.

This chain connects TRBV4-1 to TRBJ2-1; 11 bases map to TRBD1. The CDR3 runs 16 residues. Germline CDR1 MGHRA, CDR2 YSYEKL. The J segment lost 7 bases and the V segment lost 4 bases, leaving 9 bases of the junction unmatched. CDR3 protein: CASSPPGTGGMNEQFF. The CDR3 DNA reads TGCGCCAGCAGCCCCCCCGGGACAGGGGGTATGAATGAGCAGTTCTTC.

This chain joins TRBV30 and TRBJ1-6; 10 bases map to TRBD1. The V segment lost 0 bases and the J segment 11 bases; nucleotides outside the gene matches: 7. This CDR3 spans 15 amino acids. Germline V gene sequence: CDR1 GTSNPN, CDR2 SVGIG (reference sequence). CDR3 amino acids: CAWSVVGQGFAPLHF. As DNA, the CDR3 is TGTGCCTGGAGTGTAGTGGGACAGGGGTTTGCACCCCTCCACTTT.

The chain is built from TRBV20-1 and TRBJ2-7, with no clear D. Trimming cost V 6 bases and J 4 bases, with 7 bases left between them. Germline V gives CDR1 DFQATT, CDR2 SNEGSKA (reference sequence). The CDR3 is 10 amino acids. DNA for the CDR3: TGCAGTGCGGAGTTATACGAGCAGTACTTC. Translated: CSAELYEQYF.

J is TRBJ2-7 and V is TRBV5-6; D is unclear. CDR1 and CDR2 (germline): SGHDT, YYEEEE. This CDR3 has 14 amino acids. Trimming removed 2 bases at V and 0 bases at J, with 9 bases between. As DNA, the CDR3 is TGTGCCAGCAGCTTCGAAGCCTTCTCCTACGAGCAGTACTTC. As protein: CASSFEAFSYEQYF.

The gene calls are TRBV2 and TRBJ2-6; D gene uncertain. V was cut by 0 bases and J by 0 bases, with 9 bases left in between. This CDR3 contains 17 residues. Germline loops: CDR1 SNHLY, CDR2 FYNNEI. The CDR3 region has the DNA TGTGCCAGCAGTGAAGCGCGTGGGCTCTCTGGGGCCAACGTCCTGACTTTC. This encodes CASSEARGLSGANVLTF.

The V call is TRBV28, the J call TRBJ1-2; weak D call: TRBD1 (6 bases). Germline V gene data show CDR1 as MDHEN and CDR2 as SYDVKM. The V end was cut by 5 bases, the J end by 5 bases, with 15 bases between. The CDR3 runs 14 residues. This chain's CDR3 is CASSSGQHPYGYTF. The CDR3, as DNA: TGTGCCAGCAGTAGTGGACAGCACCCTTATGGCTACACCTTC.

The chain carries TRBV3-1 (or the pseudogene TRBV3-2) and TRBJ2-2; D may be TRBD1 (6 bases). This CDR3 is built from 13 residues. Germline assignment: CDR1 LGHDT and CDR2 YNNKEL (reference sequence). Between the trimmed V and J ends, which lost 4 bases and 11 bases, there was a span of 14 bases. This CDR3 is CASSPTPGTELFF. The CDR3 bases are TGTGCCAGCAGCCCAACCCCAGGGACAGAGCTGTTTTTT.

V and J are TRBV6-5 and TRBJ2-7, with 8 nucleotides matching TRBD1. From germline, CDR1 is MNHEY and CDR2 SVGAGI. The CDR3 contains 15 residues. V was clipped by 10 bases and J by 6 bases; unmatched bases: 17. CDR3 coding DNA: TGTGCCACTACCATCGAGGCAGGGGGCGCGGGCGAGCAGTACTTC. As protein: CATTIEAGGAGEQYF.

V usage is TRBV3-1 (or the pseudogene TRBV3-2) and J usage is TRBJ2-3; D remains ambiguous. V lost 3 bases to trimming and J lost 6 bases, with 10 bases between them. Germline-derived CDR1 and CDR2 are LGHDT and YNNKEL (reference sequence). The CDR3 loop spans 13 amino acids. The CDR3 is CASSQMSVDTQYF. CDR3 bases: TGTGCCAGCAGCCAGATGAGTGTGGATACGCAGTATTTT.

The V call is TRBV29-1, the J call TRBJ1-3; 7 positions match TRBD1. The J segment lost 1 base and the V segment lost 6 bases, leaving 3 bases of the junction unmatched. Germline CDR1 reads SQVTM; CDR2 reads ANQGSEA. CDR3 length: 13 residues. The CDR3 is CSVVQGSGNTIYF. CDR3 DNA: TGCAGCGTCGTACAGGGGTCTGGAAACACCATATATTTT.